The present T cell receptor beta chain was sequenced within a study of blood T cells in healthy people across ages. The authors extracted at least 5.5 micrograms of total RNA per sample. PCR was performed a second time for roughly 7 to 12 cycles using a sample-barcoded 5' primer and a J-beta primer mix. TCRdb processed the 5' RACE reads anew with MiXCR; each CDR3 protein has one entry. The sample yields approximately 700,000 distinct CDR3 sequences, roughly 32% seen once. This CDR3 contains 14 residues. After removal of 1 base from V and 4 bases from J, the junction contained 4 bases not matched to a gene. Germline V gives CDR1 KGHSH, CDR2 LQKENI.

This chain links TRBV18 with TRBJ2-7, with 7 bases that match TRBD1. The origin of this receptor is a woman of 80 years or more in good health. Material: blood. CDR3 DNA sequence: TGTGCCAGCTCACCACGGGACAGCACATACGAGCAGTACTTC. Amino acid sequence: CASSPRDSTYEQYF.